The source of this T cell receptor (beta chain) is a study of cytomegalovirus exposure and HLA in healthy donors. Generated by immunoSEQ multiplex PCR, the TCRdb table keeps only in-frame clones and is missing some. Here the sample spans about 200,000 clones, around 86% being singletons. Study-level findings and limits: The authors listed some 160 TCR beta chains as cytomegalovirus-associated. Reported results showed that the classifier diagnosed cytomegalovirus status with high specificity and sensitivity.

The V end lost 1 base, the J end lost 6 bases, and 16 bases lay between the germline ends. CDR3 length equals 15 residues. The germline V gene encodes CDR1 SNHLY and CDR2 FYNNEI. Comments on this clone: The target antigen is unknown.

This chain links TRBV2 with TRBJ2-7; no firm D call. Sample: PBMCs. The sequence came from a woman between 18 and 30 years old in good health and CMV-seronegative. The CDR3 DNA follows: TGTGCCAGCAGTGAAGGCAGGTTTGATATCGGCGAGCAGTACTTC. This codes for CASSEGRFDIGEQYF.